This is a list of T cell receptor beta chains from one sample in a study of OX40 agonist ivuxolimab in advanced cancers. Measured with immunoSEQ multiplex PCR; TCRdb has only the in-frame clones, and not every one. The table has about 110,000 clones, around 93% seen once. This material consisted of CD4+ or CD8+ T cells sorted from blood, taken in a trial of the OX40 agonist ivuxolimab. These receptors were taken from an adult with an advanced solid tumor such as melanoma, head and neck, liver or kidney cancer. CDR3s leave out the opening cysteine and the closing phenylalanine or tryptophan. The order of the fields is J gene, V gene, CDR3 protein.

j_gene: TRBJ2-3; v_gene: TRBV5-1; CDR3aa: ASSDGQGALADTQY
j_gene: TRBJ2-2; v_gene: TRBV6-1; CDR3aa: ASSRDRATGELF
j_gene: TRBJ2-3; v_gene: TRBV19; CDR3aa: ASSIVGLSFGTDTQY
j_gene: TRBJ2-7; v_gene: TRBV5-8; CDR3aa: ASSLLAGARGFEQY
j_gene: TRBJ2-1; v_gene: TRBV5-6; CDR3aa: ASREAGGTYNEQF
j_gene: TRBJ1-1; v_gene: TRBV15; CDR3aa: ATSRDLTVEAF
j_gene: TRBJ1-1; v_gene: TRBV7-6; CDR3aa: ASSQASLNTEAF
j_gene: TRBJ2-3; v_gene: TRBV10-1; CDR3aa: ASSDSGSRDTQY
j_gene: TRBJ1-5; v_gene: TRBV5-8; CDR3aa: ASSFRGHRYSNQPQH
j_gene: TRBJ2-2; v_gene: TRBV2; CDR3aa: ASSLGGNTGELF
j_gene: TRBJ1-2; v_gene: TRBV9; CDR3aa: ASSEGTDYGYT
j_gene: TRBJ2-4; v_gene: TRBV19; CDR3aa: ASSMRAQGLAKNIQY
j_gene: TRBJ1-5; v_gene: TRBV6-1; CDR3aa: ASSESVFQPQH
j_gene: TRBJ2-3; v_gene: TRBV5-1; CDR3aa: ASSLLAGYTDTQY
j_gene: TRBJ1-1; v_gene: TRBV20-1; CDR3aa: SARMQVAF
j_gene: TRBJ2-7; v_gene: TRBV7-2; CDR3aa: ASSLARRNGPYEQY
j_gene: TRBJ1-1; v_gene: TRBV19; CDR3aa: ASSTSGGAF
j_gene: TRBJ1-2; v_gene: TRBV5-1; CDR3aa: ASSLYYGDYGYT
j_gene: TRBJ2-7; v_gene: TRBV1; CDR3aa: TSSQRDQDYEQY
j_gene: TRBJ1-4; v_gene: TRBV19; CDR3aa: ASSIAGTGNEKLF
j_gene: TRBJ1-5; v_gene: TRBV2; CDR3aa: ASSVGNQNQPQH
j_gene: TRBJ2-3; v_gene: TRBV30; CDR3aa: AFRSTDTQY
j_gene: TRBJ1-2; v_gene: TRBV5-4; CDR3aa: ASSLAAGNGYT
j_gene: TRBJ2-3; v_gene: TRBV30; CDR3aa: AWSVLAGITDTQY
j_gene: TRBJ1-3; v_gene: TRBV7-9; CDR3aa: ATTGSGISTFGNTIY
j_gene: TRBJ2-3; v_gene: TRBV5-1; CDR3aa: ASSLFDTSASTDTQY
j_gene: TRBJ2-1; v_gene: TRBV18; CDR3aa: ASSIAGNDNEQF
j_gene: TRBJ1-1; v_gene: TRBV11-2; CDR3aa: ASSYDRVGTEAF
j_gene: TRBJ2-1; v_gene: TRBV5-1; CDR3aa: ASSLDRGHNEQF
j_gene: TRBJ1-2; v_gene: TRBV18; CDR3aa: ASSPPGQGAYGYT
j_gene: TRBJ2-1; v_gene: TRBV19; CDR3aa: ASRGQGSYNEQF
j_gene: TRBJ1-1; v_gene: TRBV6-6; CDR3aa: ASSYRVSNTEAF
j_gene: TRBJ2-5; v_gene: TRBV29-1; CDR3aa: SVFGGEETQY
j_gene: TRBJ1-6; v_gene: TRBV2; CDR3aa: ASSLKGVNSPLH
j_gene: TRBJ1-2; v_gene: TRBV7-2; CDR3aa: ASSLGIGGYT
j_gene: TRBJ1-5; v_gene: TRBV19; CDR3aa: ATGDRGNQPQH
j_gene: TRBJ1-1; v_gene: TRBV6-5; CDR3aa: ASSYSVNTEAF
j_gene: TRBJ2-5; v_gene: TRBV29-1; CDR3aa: SAQGGGETQY
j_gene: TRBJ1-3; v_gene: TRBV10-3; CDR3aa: ATLGQGGNTIY
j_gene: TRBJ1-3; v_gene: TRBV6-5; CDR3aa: ASSELSGNTIY
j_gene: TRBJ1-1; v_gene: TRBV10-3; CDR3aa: AISESVTEAF
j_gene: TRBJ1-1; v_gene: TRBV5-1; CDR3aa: ASSLAPGGVTEAF
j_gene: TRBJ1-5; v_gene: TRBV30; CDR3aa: AWSIGRTFNQPQH
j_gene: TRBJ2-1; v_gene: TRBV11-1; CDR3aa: ASSLAMAGYEF
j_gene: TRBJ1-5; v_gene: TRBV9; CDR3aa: ASSDTGNQPQH